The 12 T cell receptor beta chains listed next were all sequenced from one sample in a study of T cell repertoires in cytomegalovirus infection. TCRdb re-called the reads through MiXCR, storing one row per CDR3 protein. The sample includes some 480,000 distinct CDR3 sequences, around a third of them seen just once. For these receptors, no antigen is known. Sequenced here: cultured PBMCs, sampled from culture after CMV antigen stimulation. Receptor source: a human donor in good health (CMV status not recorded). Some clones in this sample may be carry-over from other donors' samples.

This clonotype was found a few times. CDR3 coding DNA: TGCAGCGCAGCTATGAACACTGAAGCTTTCTTT. Translation gives CSAAMNTEAFF. The chain joins TRBV29-1 to TRBJ1-1; no definite D call. CDR1 and CDR2 from the germline V gene are SQVTM and ANQGSEA. V lost 7 bases to trimming and J lost 0 bases, with 6 bases between them. The CDR3 loop spans 11 amino acids.

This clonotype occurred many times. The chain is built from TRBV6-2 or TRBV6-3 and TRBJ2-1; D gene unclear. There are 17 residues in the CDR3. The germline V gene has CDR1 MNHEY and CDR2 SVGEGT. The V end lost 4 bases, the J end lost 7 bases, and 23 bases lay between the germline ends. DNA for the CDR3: TGTGCCAGCAGTTCCCGTACCTCCCGGGCTAGTCGGAATGAGCAGTTCTTC. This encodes CASSSRTSRASRNEQFF.

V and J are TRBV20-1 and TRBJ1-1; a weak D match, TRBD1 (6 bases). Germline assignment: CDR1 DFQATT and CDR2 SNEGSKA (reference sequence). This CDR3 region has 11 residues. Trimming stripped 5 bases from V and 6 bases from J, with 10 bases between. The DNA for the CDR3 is TGCAGTGCTGATGGGGGCCCTGAAGCTTTCTTT. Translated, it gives CSADGGPEAFF.

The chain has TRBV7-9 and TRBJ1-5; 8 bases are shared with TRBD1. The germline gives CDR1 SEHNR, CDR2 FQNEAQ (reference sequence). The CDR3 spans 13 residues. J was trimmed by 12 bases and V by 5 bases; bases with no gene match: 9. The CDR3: CASSPWAGQDQHF. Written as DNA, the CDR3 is TGTGCCAGCAGCCCCTGGGCGGGACAGGACCAGCATTTT.

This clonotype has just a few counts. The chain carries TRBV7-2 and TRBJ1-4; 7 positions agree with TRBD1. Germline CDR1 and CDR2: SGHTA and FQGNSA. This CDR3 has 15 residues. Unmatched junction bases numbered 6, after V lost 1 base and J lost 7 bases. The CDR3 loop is CASSLVGGAGEKLFF. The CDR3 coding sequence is TGTGCCAGCAGCTTAGTAGGGGGCGCCGGTGAAAAACTGTTTTTT. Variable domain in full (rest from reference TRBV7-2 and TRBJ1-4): GAGVSQSPSNKVTEKGKDVELRCDPISGHTALYWYRQSLGQGLEFLIYFQGNSAPDKSGLPSDRFSAERTGGSVSTLTIQRTQQEDSAVYLCASSLVGGAGEKLFFGSGTQLSVL.

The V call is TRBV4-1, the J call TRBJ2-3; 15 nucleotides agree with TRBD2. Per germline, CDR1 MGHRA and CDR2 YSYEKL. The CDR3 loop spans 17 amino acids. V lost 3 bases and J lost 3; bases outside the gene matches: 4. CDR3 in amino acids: CASSQTGTSGGTDTQYF. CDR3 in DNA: TGCGCCAGCAGCCAGACCGGGACTAGCGGGGGGACAGATACGCAGTATTTT.

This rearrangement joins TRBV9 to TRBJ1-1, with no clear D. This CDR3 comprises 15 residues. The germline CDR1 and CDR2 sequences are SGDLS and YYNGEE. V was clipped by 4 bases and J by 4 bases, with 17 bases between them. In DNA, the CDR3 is TGTGCCAGCAGCCCTCGGGGATGGGCCGGCACTGAAGCTTTCTTT. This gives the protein CASSPRGWAGTEAFF. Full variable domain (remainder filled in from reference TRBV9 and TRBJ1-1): DSGVTQTPKHLITATGQRVTLRCSPRSGDLSVYWYQQSLDQGLQFLIQYYNGEERAKGNILERFSAQQFPDLHSELNLSSLELGDSALYFCASSPRGWAGTEAFFGQGTRLTVV.

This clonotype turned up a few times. The CDR3 nucleotides are TGTGCCAGCAGCCCCCTAAGAGTGGGACAGACCTTTCCTTTCCTGGGAATCTATGGCTACACCTTC. Protein sequence: CASSPLRVGQTFPFLGIYGYTF. This chain uses TRBV14 with TRBJ1-2; 7 bases map to TRBD1. Germline V gene lookup returns CDR1 SGHDN and CDR2 FVKESK. V lost 4 bases, J lost 4 bases, and 30 bases stayed unmatched. This CDR3 is 22 amino acids long.

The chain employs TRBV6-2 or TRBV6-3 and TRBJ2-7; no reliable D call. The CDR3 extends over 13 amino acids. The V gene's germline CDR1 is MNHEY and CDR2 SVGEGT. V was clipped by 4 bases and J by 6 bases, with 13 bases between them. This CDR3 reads CASSSLTLSEQYV. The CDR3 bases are TGTGCCAGCAGTTCACTCACCCTAAGCGAGCAGTACGTC.

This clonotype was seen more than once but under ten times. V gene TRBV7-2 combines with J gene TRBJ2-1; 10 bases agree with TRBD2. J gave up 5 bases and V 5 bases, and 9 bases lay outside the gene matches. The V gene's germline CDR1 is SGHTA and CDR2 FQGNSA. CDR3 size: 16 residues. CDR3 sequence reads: CASSPWGTSDHNEQFF. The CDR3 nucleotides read TGTGCCAGCAGCCCTTGGGGGACTAGCGACCACAATGAGCAGTTCTTC.

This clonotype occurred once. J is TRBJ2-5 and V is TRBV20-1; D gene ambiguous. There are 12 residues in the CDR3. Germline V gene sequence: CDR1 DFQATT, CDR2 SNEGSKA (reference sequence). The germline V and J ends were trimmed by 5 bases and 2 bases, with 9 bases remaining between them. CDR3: CSAVGSQETQYF. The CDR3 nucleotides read TGCAGTGCTGTTGGGTCACAAGAGACCCAGTACTTC.

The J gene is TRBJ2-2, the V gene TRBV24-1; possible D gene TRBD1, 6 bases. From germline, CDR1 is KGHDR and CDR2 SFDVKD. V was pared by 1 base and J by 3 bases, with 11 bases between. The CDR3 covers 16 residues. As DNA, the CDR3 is TGTGCCACCAGTGATTTCGGTGGGGGCTACACCGGGGAGCTGTTTTTT. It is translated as CATSDFGGGYTGELFF.